Listed here are 29 T cell receptor beta chains from one sample, sequenced in a study of ipilimumab plus nivolumab after autologous stem cell transplantation. The data were produced by immunoSEQ multiplex PCR, yet TCRdb's version contains in-frame clones alone and is incomplete. The sample holds about 17,000 clones; 65% to 85% are singletons and the top ten take about 40%. The sample here was PBMCs, taken in a trial of ipilimumab plus nivolumab as post-transplant consolidation. The receptor source for this set is a male donor with diffuse large B-cell lymphoma.

This clone was counted a single time. The rearrangement uses TRBV28 and TRBJ2-5; TRBD1 or TRBD2 may be the D gene (5 bases each). Germline CDR1 is MDHEN and CDR2 is SYDVKM. The CDR3 length is 15 residues. With 7 bases removed from V and 3 bases from J, the gap between germline ends came to 18 bases. Here the CDR3 DNA reads TGTGCCAGCACCGGGGCAGGGTGGAGTAAAGAGACCCAGTACTTC. It encodes CASTGAGWSKETQYF.

Remarks on this clone: The germline gene is not matched at one end of the junction; a read error may be the cause. Different DNA sequences within this sample yield the same CDR3. This chain joins TRBV12-5 and TRBJ2-7; possible D gene TRBD2, 5 bases. The CDR3 runs 17 residues. Germline lookup yields CDR1 LGHNT and CDR2 FRNRAP. The CDR3 spells CASGLVLSREGQGEQYF. Here the CDR3 DNA reads TGTGCTAGTGGGTTGGTACTAAGTCGAGAGGGCCAAGGCGAGCAGTACTTC.

As regards this clone: The junction departs from the called germline gene at one end, perhaps through a read error. The chain has TRBV14 and TRBJ2-5; 8 nucleotides line up with TRBD2. The length of the CDR3 is 15 residues. CDR1 SGHDN and CDR2 FVKESK come from the germline V gene. The chain's CDR3 is CASSRIIAGRETQYF. As DNA, the CDR3 is TGTGCCAGTAGCCGAATTATAGCGGGGCGGGAGACCCAGTACTTC. The complete variable domain, with remaining parts taken from reference TRBV14 and TRBJ2-5, reads EAGVTQFPSHSVIEKGQTVTLRCDPISGHDNLYWYRRVMGKEIKFLLHFVKESKQDESGMPNNRFLAERTGGTYSTLKVQPAELEDSGVYFCASSRIIAGRETQYFGPGTRLLVL.

The J gene is TRBJ1-1, the V gene TRBV6-5, with TRBD1 as a possible D gene (6 bases). The CDR3 contains 13 residues. Germline-derived CDR1 and CDR2 are MNHEY and SVGAGI. V was shortened by 7 bases and J by 4 bases, with 13 bases between the two germline ends. Here the CDR3 reads CASIHREGTEAFF. DNA for the CDR3: TGTGCCAGCATCCACAGGGAGGGCACTGAAGCTTTCTTT.

The V gene is TRBV9, the J gene TRBJ2-7; TRBD2 aligns across 9 bases. The J segment lost 4 bases and the V segment lost 3 bases, leaving 8 bases of the junction unmatched. This CDR3 spans 15 amino acids. Germline V gene lookup returns CDR1 SGDLS and CDR2 YYNGEE. The CDR3 reads CASSAGAAGGYEQYF. CDR3 coding DNA: TGTGCCAGCAGCGCCGGGGCAGCGGGGGGTTACGAGCAGTACTTC. The full variable domain, with the rest looked up from reference TRBV9 and TRBJ2-7, is DSGVTQTPKHLITATGQRVTLRCSPRSGDLSVYWYQQSLDQGLQFLIQYYNGEERAKGNILERFSAQQFPDLHSELNLSSLELGDSALYFCASSAGAAGGYEQYFGPGTRLTVT.

This chain joins TRBV19 and TRBJ1-3; D call uncertain. V shed 3 bases and J shed 0 bases, with 12 bases lying between them. The CDR3 runs to 16 residues. The germline V gene has CDR1 LNHDA and CDR2 SQIVND (reference sequence). The CDR3 sequence: CASSIFYSSSGNTIYF. As DNA, the CDR3 is TGTGCCAGTAGTATTTTTTACAGTAGCTCTGGAAACACCATATATTTT.

This CDR3 reads CASSRTWTQARETQYF. CDR3 coding DNA: TGCGCCAGCAGCCGGACTTGGACGCAAGCCCGGGAGACCCAGTACTTC. V and J are TRBV4-1 and TRBJ2-5, with D possibly being TRBD2 (5 bases). Between the trimmed V and J ends, which lost 4 bases and 5 bases, there was a span of 20 bases. This CDR3 spans 16 amino acids. Germline CDR1 is MGHRA and CDR2 is YSYEKL.

V is TRBV5-1 and J is TRBJ1-5; 7 nucleotides agree with TRBD1. Germline values: CDR1 SGHRS, CDR2 YFSETQ. CDR3 size: 14 residues. V lost 3 bases to trimming and J lost 4 bases; unmatched junction nucleotides: 4. CDR3 region: CASSSTGSNQPQHF. DNA of the CDR3: TGCGCCAGCAGCTCGACAGGGTCAAATCAGCCCCAGCATTTT.

J is TRBJ2-7 and V is TRBV13; no clear D gene. Looked up from germline, CDR1 is PRHDT and CDR2 is FYEKMQ (reference sequence). The CDR3 is made up of 14 amino acids. Deletions cut 5 bases from V and 2 bases from J, with 13 bases between. CDR3 sequence: CASSPHMGTYEQYF. The CDR3 DNA follows: TGTGCCAGCAGCCCTCACATGGGTACCTACGAGCAGTACTTC.

V gene TRBV10-3 combines with J gene TRBJ1-5; D unclear. This CDR3 has 15 residues. Trimming took off 0 bases at V and 0 bases at J, with 6 bases between the two ends. CDR1 and CDR2 (germline): ENHRY, SYGVKD. Written as DNA, the CDR3 is TGTGCCATCAGTGAGTCGTCAGCTAGCAATCAGCCCCAGCATTTT. This translates into CAISESSASNQPQHF.

This chain joins TRBV14 and TRBJ1-2; no definite D call. The germline gives CDR1 SGHDN, CDR2 FVKESK. The CDR3 is made up of 12 amino acids. The V end lost 5 bases, the J end lost 2 bases, and 6 bases lay between the germline ends. The CDR3 bases are TGTGCCAGCAGCGTAACCAACTATGGCTACACCTTC. Encoded protein: CASSVTNYGYTF.

V usage is TRBV19 and J usage is TRBJ1-2, with 7 bases aligning to TRBD1. Germline CDR1 and CDR2: LNHDA and SQIVND (reference sequence). The CDR3 covers 13 residues. The V and J ends lost 6 bases and 6 bases, in that order; junction bases with no gene match: 7. For the CDR3, the DNA is TGTGCCAGTAGGACCGGGACAGATGATGGCTACACCTTC. This sequence encodes CASRTGTDDGYTF.

The rearrangement uses TRBV11-3 and TRBJ2-3; tentatively, D is TRBD2 (5 bases). The germline V and J ends were trimmed by 5 bases and 5 bases, with 17 bases remaining between them. The germline gives CDR1 SGHNT, CDR2 YENEEA. This CDR3 has 15 amino acids. CDR3 sequence: CASSPRGLAGDTQYF. DNA of the CDR3: TGTGCCAGCAGCCCACGCGGGCTAGCAGGAGATACGCAGTATTTT.

The chain is built from TRBV2 and TRBJ2-5; TRBD1 agrees at 7 bases. J lost 5 bases, V lost 3 bases, and 3 bases had no gene match. This CDR3 contains 13 residues. Germline V gene lookup returns CDR1 SNHLY and CDR2 FYNNEI. The CDR3 region is CASSDNRGETQYF. The CDR3 bases are TGTGCCAGCAGTGATAACAGGGGTGAGACCCAGTACTTC. The full variable domain, completed using reference TRBV2 and TRBJ2-5, is EPEVTQTPSHQVTQMGQEVILRCVPISNHLYFYWYRQILGQKVEFLVSFYNNEISEKSEIFDDQFSVERPDGSNFTLKIRSTKLEDSAMYFCASSDNRGETQYFGPGTRLLVL.

This chain links TRBV6-5 with TRBJ2-6; D uncertain. Germline lookup yields CDR1 MNHEY and CDR2 SVGAGI. Trimming left V 0 bases short and J 0 bases short, with 6 bases between. CDR3 length: 16 residues. The CDR3 nucleotides read TGTGCCAGCAGTTACTCCGTCAGCTCTGGGGCCAACGTCCTGACTTTC. This translates into CASSYSVSSGANVLTF.

V is TRBV18 and J is TRBJ2-3; D call uncertain. The length of the CDR3 is 13 residues. From germline, CDR1 is KGHSH and CDR2 LQKENI. Trimming took off 5 bases at V and 0 bases at J, with 6 bases between the two ends. CDR3 coding DNA: TGTGCCAGCTCAGTTGCTAGCACAGATACGCAGTATTTT. Translating gives CASSVASTDTQYF. Full variable domain (rest looked up from reference TRBV18 and TRBJ2-3): NAGVMQNPRHLVRRRGQEARLRCSPMKGHSHVYWYRQLPEEGLKFMVYLQKENIIDESGMPKERFSAEFPKEGPSILRIQQVVRGDSAAYFCASSVASTDTQYFGPGTRLTVL.

The chain uses TRBV5-4 and TRBJ2-5; the D call may be TRBD1 or TRBD2 (6 bases each). The germline gives CDR1 SGHNT, CDR2 YYREEE (reference sequence). The CDR3 totals 16 residues. V was trimmed by 0 bases and J by 5 bases, leaving 17 bases between them. For the CDR3, the DNA is TGTGCCAGCAGCTTGGGGGTGGGGGGCCCTTCGGAGACCCAGTACTTC. Amino acid sequence: CASSLGVGGPSETQYF.

The chain employs TRBV7-6 and TRBJ2-1; 8 bases are shared with TRBD2. Germline trimming cut 4 bases from V and 2 bases from J; bases unmatched to any gene: 4. Germline V CDR1 and CDR2: SGHVS, FNYEAQ. This CDR3 region has 15 residues. CDR3 residues: CASSSRGGAYNEQFF. The DNA of the CDR3 is TGTGCCAGCAGCTCACGGGGGGGAGCCTACAATGAGCAGTTCTTC.

The chain recombines TRBV11-3 with TRBJ1-2, with TRBD1 as a possible D gene (5 bases). The V and J ends lost 1 base and 3 bases respectively, with 6 bases between them. The CDR3 is made up of 13 amino acids. Germline CDR1 reads SGHNT; CDR2 reads YENEEA. CDR3 amino acids: CASSLGGYYGYTF. The CDR3 DNA is TGTGCCAGCAGCTTAGGGGGGTACTATGGCTACACCTTC. Together with reference TRBV11-3 and TRBJ1-2, the CDR3 gives the full variable domain: EAGVVQSPRYKIIEKKQPVAFWCNPISGHNTLYWYLQNLGQGPELLIRYENEEAVDDSQLPKDRFSAERLKGVDSTLKIQPAELGDSAVYLCASSLGGYYGYTFGSGTRLTVV.

Only a few counts were recorded for this clone. The chain combines TRBV9 with TRBJ1-2; weak D call: TRBD1 (5 bases). With 7 bases removed from V and 4 bases from J, the gap between germline ends came to 17 bases. The CDR3 is made up of 14 amino acids. Germline CDR1 SGDLS, CDR2 YYNGEE. The CDR3 DNA follows: TGTGCCAGCCAAGGGGCGGGCACGGGCTATGGCTACACCTTC. Translated: CASQGAGTGYGYTF.

This chain connects TRBV19 to TRBJ2-7; 16 bases fit TRBD2. The CDR3 totals 16 residues. CDR1 LNHDA and CDR2 SQIVND come from the germline V gene (reference sequence). The V gene end was trimmed by 5 bases and the J gene end by 5 bases; junction bases not matched to a gene: 6. This CDR3 reads CASSAGLAGGPNEQYF. DNA for the CDR3: TGTGCCAGTAGTGCGGGACTAGCGGGAGGGCCTAACGAGCAGTACTTC.

The J gene is TRBJ1-3, the V gene TRBV14; D is unresolved. The CDR3 has 17 residues. V lost 0 bases, J lost 1 base, and 13 bases lay in between. Germline V lookup: CDR1 SGHDN, CDR2 FVKESK. The CDR3 coding sequence is TGTGCCAGCAGCCAAGATGGGGTCCGGGGATCTGGAAACACCATATATTTT. Translated, it gives CASSQDGVRGSGNTIYF.

This chain uses TRBV10-3 with TRBJ1-1; D unresolved. This CDR3 has 13 residues. V shed 6 bases and J shed 4 bases, with 12 bases lying between them. Germline-derived CDR1 and CDR2 are ENHRY and SYGVKD. CDR3 sequence (DNA): TGTGCCATCAGCCTGTCCCAGCCCACTGAAGCTTTCTTT. Residues: CAISLSQPTEAFF.

This chain uses TRBV5-1 with TRBJ2-5, with 8 positions matching TRBD2. The V gene's germline CDR1 is SGHRS and CDR2 YFSETQ. The CDR3 loop spans 17 amino acids. V shed 1 base, J shed 5 bases, and the junction held 13 bases outside the gene matches. The CDR3, as DNA: TGCGCCAGCAGCTTGATGAGTAGCGGGAACCGAGGGGAGACCCAGTACTTC. Its protein product is CASSLMSSGNRGETQYF.

The chain carries TRBV2 and TRBJ1-6; TRBD1 matches at 10 bases. Germline lookup yields CDR1 SNHLY and CDR2 FYNNEI. This CDR3 is 15 amino acids long. Trimming took 7 bases from V and 2 from J; bases not matched to a gene: 2. The CDR3 region is CASIGTGAYNSPLHF. The CDR3 DNA sequence: TGTGCCAGCATTGGGACAGGGGCCTATAATTCACCCCTCCACTTT.

In its sample, this clone was seen a few times. The chain is built from TRBV7-9 and TRBJ1-2; tentatively, D is TRBD1 (5 bases). The CDR3 has 15 amino acids. Trimming left V 4 bases short and J 2 bases short, with 14 bases between. CDR1 is SEHNR, CDR2 FQNEAQ, per germline (reference sequence). Here the CDR3 reads CASSSGQVGNYGYTF. CDR3 DNA sequence: TGTGCCAGCAGCTCAGGACAAGTTGGGAACTATGGCTACACCTTC.

The V call is TRBV18, the J call TRBJ2-7; 7 bases match TRBD2. V shed 8 bases, J shed 3 bases, and the junction held 7 bases outside the gene matches. The germline gives CDR1 KGHSH, CDR2 LQKENI. The CDR3 sequence is 13 residues long. In DNA, the CDR3 is TGTGCCAGCGGGACCGGGACTAACTACGAGCAGTACTTC. Amino acid sequence: CASGTGTNYEQYF.

The chain employs TRBV9 and TRBJ1-5; D gene ambiguous. This CDR3 is 14 amino acids long. CDR1 and CDR2 from the germline V gene are SGDLS and YYNGEE. The V and J ends lost 0 bases and 3 bases respectively, with 7 bases between them. In nucleotides, the CDR3 is TGTGCCAGCAGCGTAGGGAGTCTCAATCAGCCCCAGCATTTT. This gives the protein CASSVGSLNQPQHF.

This clone showed up just once. The chain uses TRBV5-1 and TRBJ1-3; tentative D call: TRBD1 (5 bases). Germline V gene lookup returns CDR1 SGHRS and CDR2 YFSETQ. V lost 4 bases and J 8 bases, leaving 13 bases between the germline ends. This CDR3 comprises 13 residues. This chain's CDR3 is CASSPGTPDTIYF. For the CDR3, the DNA is TGCGCCAGCAGCCCCGGGACGCCGGACACCATATATTTT.